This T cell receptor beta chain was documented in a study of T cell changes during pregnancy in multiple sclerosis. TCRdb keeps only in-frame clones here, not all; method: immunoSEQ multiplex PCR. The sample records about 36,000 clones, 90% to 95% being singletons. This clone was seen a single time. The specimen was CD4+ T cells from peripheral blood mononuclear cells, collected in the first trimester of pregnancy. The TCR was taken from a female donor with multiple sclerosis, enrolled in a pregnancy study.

CDR3 protein: CASSLESRAAGYTF. DNA of the CDR3: TGTGCCAGCAGTTTAGAGTCGAGGGCCGCTGGCTACACCTTC. The rearrangement joins TRBV28 to TRBJ1-2; D unresolved. The germline gives CDR1 MDHEN, CDR2 SYDVKM. The CDR3 spans 14 residues. V lost 2 bases and J lost 7, with 14 bases in between.